These 26 T cell receptor beta chains came from one sample sequenced in a study of response to subunit inactivated influenza vaccine. Each CDR3 protein gets one entry after TCRdb re-called the RT-PCR reads with MiXCR. The sample yields roughly 500,000 distinct CDR3 sequences, about 25% seen once. The sequences come from CD4+ T cells sorted from PBMCs, collected around 5 days after vaccination. All receptors derive from a man aged 45-65 years who received an inactivated influenza vaccine.

The J gene is TRBJ2-7, the V gene TRBV20-1; no reliable D call. Between the trimmed V and J ends, which lost 7 bases and 3 bases, there was a span of 19 bases. There are 14 residues in the CDR3. Germline V CDR1 and CDR2: DFQATT, SNEGSKA (reference sequence). CDR3 sequence reads: CSVPPGRFIYEQYF. The CDR3, as DNA: TGCAGTGTACCTCCGGGCCGCTTTATCTACGAGCAGTACTTC.

This clonotype was counted between two and nine times. The V gene is TRBV20-1, the J gene TRBJ1-2, with 7 bases aligning to TRBD1. Unmatched junction bases numbered 5, after V lost 5 bases and J lost 8 bases. Germline V gene sequence: CDR1 DFQATT, CDR2 SNEGSKA (reference sequence). This CDR3 comprises 11 residues. The CDR3 DNA reads as TGCAGTGCTGGGGACAGAGGCGGCTACACCTTC. It specifies CSAGDRGGYTF.

Notes on this clonotype: The junction does not match germline at one end; this may be a read error. This chain connects TRBV4-2 to TRBJ2-2; 9 nucleotides align to TRBD2. This CDR3 contains 17 residues. Germline values: CDR1 LGHNA, CDR2 YNFKEQ. CDR3 residues: CASSQGPSGTNTGELFF. DNA for the CDR3: TGTGCCAGCAGCCAAGGGCCTAGCGGGACCAACACCGGGGAGCTGTTTTTC.

This chain uses TRBV20-1 with TRBJ2-3, with D perhaps matching TRBD2 (6 bases). V was trimmed by 8 bases and J by 3 bases, leaving 15 bases between them. This CDR3 spans 13 amino acids. Germline lookup yields CDR1 DFQATT and CDR2 SNEGSKA (reference sequence). The CDR3: CSKRIRGTDTQYF. The CDR3, as DNA: TGCAGTAAGCGGATCCGGGGGACAGATACGCAGTATTTT.

This clonotype has a handful of counts. The V gene is TRBV4-2, the J gene TRBJ2-5; 10 bases align to TRBD2. Germline CDR1 and CDR2: LGHNA and YNFKEQ. This CDR3 has 16 amino acids. With V trimmed by 0 bases and J by 5 bases, 6 bases remained unmatched. CDR3: CASSQDPSGGSETQYF. Written as DNA, the CDR3 is TGTGCCAGCAGCCAAGATCCTAGCGGGGGAAGTGAGACCCAGTACTTC.

The chain employs TRBV20-1 and TRBJ2-7, with 12 bases fitting TRBD2. The ends lost 0 bases at V and 2 bases at J; junction bases unmatched: 8. This CDR3 spans 17 amino acids. CDR1 is DFQATT, CDR2 SNEGSKA, per germline (reference sequence). The CDR3 bases are TGCAGTGCTAGAGATGAGGGACTAGCGGGTCTTACCTACGAGCAGTACTTC. Translated, it gives CSARDEGLAGLTYEQYF.

J is TRBJ2-3 and V is TRBV5-1; D is unclear. This CDR3 region has 13 residues. V lost 0 bases to trimming and J lost 5 bases, with 7 bases between them. Germline V CDR1 and CDR2: SGHRS, YFSETQ. CDR3 nucleotide sequence: TGCGCCAGCAGCTTGGTTGGGGAAGATACGCAGTATTTT. Translation: CASSLVGEDTQYF.

In this sample, this clonotype turned up many times. This chain joins TRBV12-3 or TRBV12-4 and TRBJ2-3; D is uncertain. The CDR3 consists of 13 residues. Trimming removed 6 bases at V and 2 bases at J, with 9 bases between. The CDR3: CASSPWTTDTQYF. The CDR3 nucleotides are TGTGCCAGCAGCCCCTGGACCACAGATACGCAGTATTTT.

A few counts support this clonotype. V usage is TRBV6-6 and J usage is TRBJ1-5, with TRBD1 matching over 8 bases. Germline V gene sequence: CDR1 MNHNY, CDR2 SVGAGI (reference sequence). This CDR3 has 13 amino acids. V lost 10 bases and J lost 2; bases outside the gene matches: 4. In nucleotides, the CDR3 is TGTGCCATCGGACAGGGCCGCAATCAGCCCCAGCATTTT. This sequence encodes CAIGQGRNQPQHF.

The rearrangement links TRBV19 to TRBJ2-2; D may be TRBD1 (5 bases). The germline gives CDR1 LNHDA, CDR2 SQIVND (reference sequence). V shed 5 bases and J shed 6 bases, with 10 bases lying between them. The CDR3 spans 13 residues. The DNA of the CDR3 is TGTGCCAGTAGTTCAGGGTCCGCCGGGGAGCTGTTTTTT. This gives the protein CASSSGSAGELFF.

This clonotype has a handful of counts. The chain employs TRBV6-1 and TRBJ2-1; D unresolved. The germline gives CDR1 MNHNS, CDR2 SASEGT. The length of the CDR3 is 13 residues. Trimming pared 7 bases from V and 4 bases from J, leaving 11 bases between. The CDR3 coding sequence is TGTGCCAGCACCTCGCCGGAATACAATGAGCAGTTCTTC. This gives the protein CASTSPEYNEQFF.

This clonotype turned up a few times. J is TRBJ2-5 and V is TRBV7-8; TRBD2 matches 8 bases. Trimming cost V 1 base and J 9 bases; bases outside gene matches: 7. Germline assignment: CDR1 SGHVS and CDR2 FQNEAQ. This CDR3 is built from 14 residues. CDR3 sequence reads: CASSLEFSGTAQYF. Written as DNA, the CDR3 is TGTGCCAGCAGCTTAGAGTTTAGCGGGACGGCCCAGTACTTC. Full variable domain (rest looked up from reference TRBV7-8 and TRBJ2-5): GAGVSQSPRYKVAKRGQDVALRCDPISGHVSLFWYQQALGQGPEFLTYFQNEAQLDKSGLPSDRFFAERPEGSVSTLKIQRTQQEDSAVYLCASSLEFSGTAQYFGPGTRLLVL.

This clonotype was counted only a few times. This chain connects TRBV29-1 to TRBJ2-3, with D possibly being TRBD2 (6 bases). Trimming removed 1 base at V and 0 bases at J, with 11 bases between. Germline loops: CDR1 SQVTM, CDR2 ANQGSEA. This CDR3 has 15 residues. The CDR3 reads CSVEGGGLSTDTQYF. The DNA for the CDR3 is TGCAGCGTTGAAGGGGGAGGATTAAGCACAGATACGCAGTATTTT.

The chain recombines TRBV3-1 with TRBJ2-1; D remains ambiguous. CDR3 length equals 12 residues. Deletions cut 6 bases from V and 5 bases from J, with 8 bases between. The germline V gene encodes CDR1 LGHDT and CDR2 YNNKEL (reference sequence). CDR3 sequence: CASSDVDNEQFF. The CDR3 bases are TGTGCCAGCAGTGACGTAGACAATGAGCAGTTCTTC.

This clonotype occurred a few times. The gene calls are TRBV28 and TRBJ2-7; 9 bases match TRBD1. This CDR3 spans 15 amino acids. The trim removed 3 bases at V and 3 bases at J, leaving 6 bases unmatched. Germline values: CDR1 MDHEN, CDR2 SYDVKM. The CDR3 sequence is CASSFRTGVFYEQYF. As DNA, the CDR3 is TGTGCCAGCAGTTTTAGGACAGGGGTATTCTACGAGCAGTACTTC.

This clonotype showed up just a few times. The chain links TRBV7-2 to TRBJ1-1; D gene unclear. V lost 2 bases to trimming and J lost 7 bases, with 14 bases between them. The V gene's germline CDR1 is SGHTA and CDR2 FQGNSA. The CDR3 loop spans 14 amino acids. CDR3 coding DNA: TGTGCCAGCAGCTTATGGGCAGCTAGACGTGAAGCTTTCTTT. It is translated as CASSLWAARREAFF.

The rearrangement joins TRBV7-8 to TRBJ1-3, with TRBD1 as a possible D gene (5 bases). The CDR3 has 19 amino acids. Germline CDR1 reads SGHVS; CDR2 reads FQNEAQ. Trimming cost V 1 base and J 0 bases, with 19 bases left between them. The CDR3 reads CASSLEGSGHTISGNTIYF. The CDR3 nucleotides are TGTGCCAGCAGCTTAGAGGGGTCCGGACACACCATCTCTGGAAACACCATATATTTT.

This chain uses TRBV6-5 with TRBJ2-5; D remains ambiguous. The V end was cut by 5 bases, the J end by 7 bases, with 8 bases between. CDR1 and CDR2 (germline): MNHEY, SVGAGI. The CDR3 is made up of 11 amino acids. CDR3 sequence: CASSDTGTQYF. CDR3 bases: TGTGCCAGCAGTGATACTGGGACCCAGTACTTC.

The V call is TRBV20-1, the J call TRBJ2-7, with 10 bases that match TRBD2. From germline, CDR1 is DFQATT and CDR2 SNEGSKA (reference sequence). With 4 bases clipped from V and 4 bases from J, the junction kept 1 base outside the gene matches. The CDR3 has 12 residues. The CDR3 region is CSANSGRYEQYF. The CDR3 nucleotides read TGCAGTGCTAATAGCGGGAGGTACGAGCAGTACTTC.

The chain joins TRBV6-6 to TRBJ2-3; D is unclear. Trimming removed 11 bases at V and 8 bases at J, with 17 bases between. This CDR3 comprises 12 residues. Per the germline V gene, CDR1 is MNHNY and CDR2 is SVGAGI (reference sequence). The CDR3 protein is CASSAGRGTQYF. DNA of the CDR3: TGTGCCTCCAGCGCCGGCAGAGGTACGCAGTATTTT.

This clonotype has only a few counts. CDR3 residues: CASSSLSGRTDTQYF. The CDR3 nucleotides are TGTGCCAGCAGTTCGCTTAGCGGTCGCACAGATACGCAGTATTTT. This chain uses TRBV27 with TRBJ2-3; TRBD2 might be the D (6 bases). CDR1 and CDR2 (germline): MNHEY, SMNVEV (reference sequence). Between the trimmed V and J ends, which lost 4 bases and 1 base, there was a span of 12 bases. The CDR3 is 15 amino acids.

The rearrangement uses TRBV12-3 or TRBV12-4 and TRBJ2-1; TRBD1 matches at 9 bases. The CDR3 extends over 13 amino acids. The V segment lost 7 bases and the J segment 7 bases; nucleotides outside the gene matches: 5. The CDR3 is CASKRTGENEQFF. The CDR3 DNA reads TGTGCCAGCAAACGGACAGGGGAGAATGAGCAGTTCTTC.

This clonotype was recorded a few times. The V and J genes are TRBV5-1 and TRBJ2-4; D gene uncertain. The CDR3 has 14 residues. Germline V CDR1 and CDR2: SGHRS, YFSETQ. V lost 1 base to trimming and J lost 0 bases, with 5 bases between them. The CDR3 DNA follows: TGCGCCAGCAGCTTGTGGGGAGCCAAAAACATTCAGTACTTC. This codes for CASSLWGAKNIQYF.

This clonotype appeared a few times. The chain employs TRBV7-8 and TRBJ1-3; unclear D gene. CDR3 size: 17 residues. Germline V gene lookup returns CDR1 SGHVS and CDR2 FQNEAQ. V lost 2 bases, J lost 0 bases, and 14 bases lay in between. The CDR3 region is CASSLSGTVLSGNTIYF. Written as DNA, the CDR3 is TGTGCCAGCAGCTTATCAGGAACAGTTCTCTCTGGAAACACCATATATTTT.

This chain links TRBV10-3 with TRBJ2-2, with D tentatively TRBD1 or TRBD2 (5 bases each). Germline-derived CDR1 and CDR2 are ENHRY and SYGVKD. V was cut by 7 bases and J by 1 base, with 10 bases left in between. The CDR3 contains 14 residues. This CDR3 is CAITGTENTGELFF. DNA of the CDR3: TGTGCCATCACCGGGACCGAGAACACCGGGGAGCTGTTTTTT.

The chain uses TRBV20-1 and TRBJ1-6; maybe TRBD1 (5 bases). This CDR3 has 15 residues. Trimming took off 0 bases at V and 2 bases at J, with 8 bases between the two ends. Looked up from germline, CDR1 is DFQATT and CDR2 is SNEGSKA (reference sequence). This CDR3 is CSARDGRAYNSPLHF. CDR3 nucleotide sequence: TGCAGTGCTAGAGATGGCAGGGCCTATAATTCACCCCTCCACTTT.